The 3 T cell receptor beta chains in this list originate from one sample, sequenced in a study of cytotoxic CD8 clonotypes in ibrutinib-treated CLL. Produced via immunoSEQ multiplex PCR; TCRdb's table is partial and in-frame only. The table lists about 330,000 clones, 67% of them singletons. Specimen: PBMCs, collected after 36 months of ibrutinib treatment. These receptors were collected from a human donor with chronic lymphocytic leukemia.

V and J are TRBV2 and TRBJ1-4, with D possibly being TRBD1 (5 bases). The CDR3 is 14 amino acids. The germline V gene has CDR1 SNHLY and CDR2 FYNNEI. The V and J ends lost 6 bases and 8 bases respectively, with 16 bases between them. As DNA, the CDR3 is TGTGCCAGCAGACCGGGACTTTCTGGGGAAAAACTGTTTTTT. Translated, it gives CASRPGLSGEKLFF. Full variable domain (remainder filled in from reference TRBV2 and TRBJ1-4): EPEVTQTPSHQVTQMGQEVILRCVPISNHLYFYWYRQILGQKVEFLVSFYNNEISEKSEIFDDQFSVERPDGSNFTLKIRSTKLEDSAMYFCASRPGLSGEKLFFGSGTQLSVL.

This chain uses TRBV10-3 with TRBJ1-5; D is undetermined. V was pared by 3 bases and J by 0 bases, with 9 bases between. The CDR3 contains 15 residues. Germline assignment: CDR1 ENHRY and CDR2 SYGVKD. The CDR3 here is CAISERDISNQPQHF. The CDR3 DNA follows: TGTGCCATCAGTGAAAGAGACATTAGCAATCAGCCCCAGCATTTT.

This clone has more than one count but fewer than ten. V and J are TRBV29-1 and TRBJ2-7, with D possibly called TRBD1 or TRBD2 (5 bases each). The CDR3 consists of 14 residues. Germline CDR1 is SQVTM and CDR2 is ANQGSEA. V was shortened by 7 bases and J by 7 bases, with 23 bases between the two germline ends. The CDR3, as DNA: TGCAGCGCAATGGGGGTCGGAGCGATTGGGGAGCAGTACTTC. It yields the protein CSAMGVGAIGEQYF.